This T cell receptor beta chain derives from a study of cytomegalovirus exposure and HLA in healthy donors. Study-level results: What was likely a sequencing artifact was a cluster of highly shared sequence variants. It was shown in a later analysis that HLA-associated TCR beta chains were more clonally expanded than other, equally common chains. The authors assumed roughly uniform sequencing depth across donors for presence/absence analyses.

The PCR employed 60 Vbeta primers together with 13 Jbeta primers. The data were produced by immunoSEQ multiplex PCR, yet TCRdb's version contains in-frame clones alone and is incomplete. The data hold about 150,000 clones, with about 80% observed a single time. About this clone itself: Antigen unknown.

Healthy bone marrow donors made up the donors. The CDR3 has 15 residues. Germline CDR1 reads MDHEN; CDR2 reads SYDVKM. V lost 5 bases and J lost 3, with 13 bases in between. This TCR was sampled from a man aged 25-45 years in good health and CMV-seropositive. The chain has TRBV28 and TRBJ2-2; tentatively, D is TRBD1 (6 bases). Input material: PBMCs. This chain's CDR3 is CASSPGTRDTGELFF. CDR3 bases: TGTGCCAGCAGTCCCGGGACAAGGGACACCGGGGAGCTGTTTTTT.